This T cell receptor beta chain was profiled in a study of blood T cell repertoires in COVID-19. Study summary: The samples span acute and convalescent COVID-19 from the United States, Italy and Spain. PBMCs, B-cell-depleted T cells, or T cells were the source of the cDNA or gDNA that made up the material.

CDR1 is SNHLY, CDR2 FYNNEI, per germline. The ends lost 5 bases at V and 3 bases at J; junction bases unmatched: 5. The CDR3 contains 14 residues. Source study methods: Amplified reference gene primers provided the basis for estimating nucleated cell counts. Method: immunoSEQ multiplex PCR; TCRdb's copy keeps in-frame clones and lacks some. The V and J calls and clone size are taken from that table; D and trimming were inferred from the DNA. The sample includes more than 95,000 clones, roughly 85% of them seen just once. The gene calls are TRBV2 and TRBJ1-2, with 8 bases identical to TRBD1. The source of this sequence is a human donor in a cohort sampled during active COVID-19. The sequenced material came from peripheral blood. The CDR3: CASSPGGADYGYTF. CDR3 in DNA: TGTGCCAGCAGTCCAGGGGGCGCGGACTATGGCTACACCTTC.